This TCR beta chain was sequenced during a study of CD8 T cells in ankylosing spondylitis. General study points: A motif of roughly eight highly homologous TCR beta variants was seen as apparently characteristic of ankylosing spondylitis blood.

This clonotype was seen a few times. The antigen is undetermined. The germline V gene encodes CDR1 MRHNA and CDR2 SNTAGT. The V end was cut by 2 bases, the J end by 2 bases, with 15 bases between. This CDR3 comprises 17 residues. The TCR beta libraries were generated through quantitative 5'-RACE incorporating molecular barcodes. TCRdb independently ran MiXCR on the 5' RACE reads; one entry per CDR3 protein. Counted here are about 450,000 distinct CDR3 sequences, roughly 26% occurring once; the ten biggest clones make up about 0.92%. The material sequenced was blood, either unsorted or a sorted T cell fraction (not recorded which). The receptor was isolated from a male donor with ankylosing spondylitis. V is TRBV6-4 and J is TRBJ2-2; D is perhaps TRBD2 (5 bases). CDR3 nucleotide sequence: TGTGCCAGCAGTGACCGGTTAGCGCAGATAAACACCGGGGAGCTGTTTTTT. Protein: CASSDRLAQINTGELFF.